Listed here are 3 T cell receptor beta chains from one sample, sequenced in a study of control samples from healthy donors and cancer patients. The assay was immunoSEQ multiplex PCR, and TCRdb's table has in-frame clones only and misses some. The sample has approximately 170,000 clones, almost 90% seen once. The sample comprised blood. These receptors were obtained from a woman between 50 and 59 years old in good health.

The sample holds one count of this clone. The chain couples TRBV6-1 to TRBJ2-3; D may be TRBD1 (5 bases). CDR1 and CDR2 from the germline V gene are MNHNS and SASEGT. With 3 bases removed from V and 0 bases from J, the gap between germline ends came to 10 bases. The CDR3 has 15 amino acids. The CDR3 spells CASSDWGHSTDTQYF. In DNA, the CDR3 is TGTGCCAGCAGTGATTGGGGCCATAGCACAGATACGCAGTATTTT.

This clone was counted once. This chain uses TRBV27 with TRBJ1-1, with D unresolved. The CDR3 extends over 16 amino acids. V was trimmed by 0 bases and J by 4 bases, leaving 15 bases between them. Germline loops: CDR1 MNHEY, CDR2 SMNVEV (reference sequence). This chain's CDR3 is CASSLSITGFGTEAFF. The DNA for the CDR3 is TGTGCCAGCAGTTTATCGATAACCGGGTTCGGCACTGAAGCTTTCTTT.

This sequence joins TRBV3-1 (or the pseudogene TRBV3-2) and TRBJ2-7; D gene unclear. The CDR3 has 14 residues. Between the trimmed V and J ends, which lost 0 bases and 0 bases, there was a span of 6 bases. The V gene's germline CDR1 is LGHDT and CDR2 YNNKEL (reference sequence). The CDR3 is CASSQDPDSYEQYF. The CDR3 DNA follows: TGTGCCAGCAGCCAAGATCCAGACTCCTACGAGCAGTACTTC.